This record concerns one TCR beta chain sequence. This sample was included in a study of T-cell memory formation after mild COVID-19. Looking at the study overall: TCR clusters mostly belonged to single donors.

Looked up from germline, CDR1 is MNHEY and CDR2 is SVGAGI. The V and J ends lost 7 bases and 8 bases respectively, with 12 bases between them. The CDR3 consists of 12 residues. Via MiXCR, TCRdb re-called the 5' RACE reads, giving one row per CDR3 protein. This sample has tens of thousands of distinct CDR3 sequences, with approximately 13% found just once. The V call is TRBV6-5, the J call TRBJ2-1; D may be TRBD1 (6 bases). This TCR came from an adult woman who had mild COVID-19 (a few samples of this study predate the infection). Cell type and time point are not known. Sequenced input: PBMCs or a T cell subset sorted from them (not recorded which). The CDR3, as DNA: TGTGCCAGCAAACAAGGGGGATATGAGCAGTTCTTC. This sequence encodes CASKQGGYEQFF.